This TCR beta chain was identified in a study of cytomegalovirus exposure and HLA in healthy donors. The PCR made use of 60 Vbeta and 13 Jbeta primers. Data came from immunoSEQ multiplex PCR; TCRdb stores just in-frame clones and leaves some out. This repertoire shows roughly 100,000 clones, about 69% found once; its top ten account for around 1.2%. This TCR derives from a man in his forties in good health and CMV-seronegative. The sequencing input was PBMCs.

The CDR3, as DNA: TGTGCCAGCAGCCCGTTTGCCCTAAAGAACACCGGGGAGCTGTTTTTT. It translates to CASSPFALKNTGELFF. This rearrangement joins TRBV7-2 to TRBJ2-2, with D hard to call. The germline V and J ends were trimmed by 5 bases and 1 base, with 14 bases remaining between them. CDR3 length: 16 residues. Germline CDR1 reads SGHTA; CDR2 reads FQGNSA.